This T cell receptor (beta chain) came from a study of response to subunit inactivated influenza vaccine. TCRdb re-called the RT-PCR reads through MiXCR, storing one row per CDR3 protein. Among fewer than 700,000 distinct CDR3 sequences listed, around 13% were seen once. The CDR3 runs to 13 residues. The V and J ends lost 1 base and 4 bases respectively, with 10 bases between them. In germline, CDR1 is GTSNPN, CDR2 SVGIG (reference sequence). The sequence came from a man aged 50-59 years who received an inactivated influenza vaccine. The material was PBMCs from blood, obtained 40 to 50 days after vaccination. The chain links TRBV30 to TRBJ2-5; D ambiguous. The CDR3 region has the DNA TGTGCCTGGAGTGCTCCCCCCGGAGAGACCCAGTACTTC. Translated, it gives CAWSAPPGETQYF.